The 7 T cell receptor beta chains listed next were all sequenced from one sample in a study of blood T cell repertoires in COVID-19. Only in-frame clones appear in the TCRdb table, and some are missing; sequencing was by immunoSEQ multiplex PCR. The data hold 150,000 to 200,000 clones, with about nine tenths observed a single time. The sample consisted of peripheral blood. These TCRs come from a woman aged 70 to 79 with acute or convalescent COVID-19.

This clone was recorded once. The chain uses TRBV7-2 and TRBJ1-1, with 8 bases aligning to TRBD1. Losses at the gene ends were 5 bases for V and 5 bases for J; bases not matched to a gene: 7. The CDR3 runs 14 residues. The germline CDR1 and CDR2 sequences are SGHTA and FQGNSA. The CDR3 sequence: CASSPGQGYTEAFF. The CDR3 nucleotides are TGTGCCAGCAGCCCTGGACAGGGTTATACTGAAGCTTTCTTT. Combining the CDR3 with reference TRBV7-2 and TRBJ1-1 gives the whole variable domain GAGVSQSPSNKVTEKGKDVELRCDPISGHTALYWYRQSLGQGLEFLIYFQGNSAPDKSGLPSDRFSAERTGGSVSTLTIQRTQQEDSAVYLCASSPGQGYTEAFFGQGTRLTVV.

The chain joins TRBV6-5 to TRBJ1-1, with TRBD1 as a possible D gene (5 bases). CDR3 length: 15 amino acids. Trimming removed 0 bases from V and 4 bases from J, with 12 bases in between. CDR1 MNHEY and CDR2 SVGAGI come from the germline V gene. DNA of the CDR3: TGTGCCAGCAGTTACTCGCCAGACAGCCGCACTGAAGCTTTCTTT. It encodes CASSYSPDSRTEAFF.

The chain joins TRBV5-1 to TRBJ2-7; TRBD2 matches 16 bases. The CDR3 loop spans 15 amino acids. Germline-derived CDR1 and CDR2 are SGHRS and YFSETQ. The V segment lost 4 bases and the J segment 9 bases; nucleotides outside the gene matches: 7. CDR3 sequence reads: CASSTAGTSGGGQYF. CDR3 coding DNA: TGCGCCAGCAGCACCGCCGGGACTAGCGGGGGGGGGCAGTACTTC. Using reference TRBV5-1 and TRBJ2-7 for the parts outside the CDR3, the full variable domain is KAGVTQTPRYLIKTRGQQVTLSCSPISGHRSVSWYQQTPGQGLQFLFEYFSETQRNKGNFPGRFSGRQFSNSRSEMNVSTLELGDSALYLCASSTAGTSGGGQYFGPGTRLTVT.

Only a few counts were recorded for this clone. The chain carries TRBV29-1 and TRBJ1-1; D uncertain. Germline lookup yields CDR1 SQVTM and CDR2 ANQGSEA. CDR3 length: 14 amino acids. V lost 7 bases to trimming and J lost 5 bases, with 20 bases between them. The CDR3 loop is CSAETTVGRTEAFF. In nucleotides, the CDR3 is TGCAGCGCCGAGACAACAGTCGGGAGGACTGAAGCTTTCTTT.

DNA of the CDR3: TGTGCCAGCAGCCCCGAAAATAGCGGGAGAAATGAGCAGTTCTTC. Translated: CASSPENSGRNEQFF. This chain connects TRBV28 to TRBJ2-1; TRBD2 matches 9 bases. Germline CDR1 is MDHEN and CDR2 is SYDVKM. The CDR3 extends over 15 amino acids. Unmatched junction bases numbered 10, after V lost 6 bases and J lost 7 bases. Full variable domain (missing parts from reference TRBV28 and TRBJ2-1): DVKVTQSSRYLVKRTGEKVFLECVQDMDHENMFWYRQDPGLGLRLIYFSYDVKMKEKGDIPEGYSVSREKKERFSLILESASTNQTSMYLCASSPENSGRNEQFFGPGTRLTVL.

The gene calls are TRBV7-2 and TRBJ1-4; the D is unclear. Looked up from germline, CDR1 is SGHTA and CDR2 is FQGNSA. This CDR3 contains 17 residues. V lost 2 bases, J lost 0 bases, and 13 bases lay in between. CDR3 bases: TGTGCCAGCAGCTTACGGCAGGCCCTTGCAACTAATGAAAAACTGTTTTTT. This translates into CASSLRQALATNEKLFF.

This clone has a single count. The chain uses TRBV25-1 and TRBJ1-4, with no clear D. CDR1 and CDR2 from the germline V gene are MGHDK and SYGVNS. Between the trimmed V and J ends, which lost 3 bases and 7 bases, there was a span of 15 bases. This CDR3 has 15 residues. The CDR3 region has the DNA TGTGCCAGCAGTGACACTAGGGATATTAGTGAAAAACTGTTTTTT. Translated: CASSDTRDISEKLFF.